The source of this TCR beta chain is a study of T cell responses to AZD1222 COVID-19 vaccine. The study's findings and limits: Baseline serostatus was positive in only a handful of AZD1222 recipients.

As concerns this clone: Antigen: not known.

Generated by immunoSEQ multiplex PCR, the TCRdb table keeps only in-frame clones and is missing some. The table shows around 140,000 clones, with 70% to 90% occurring only once. V lost 2 bases to trimming and J lost 0 bases, with 23 bases between them. Germline V gene sequence: CDR1 SGHRS, CDR2 YFSETQ. The CDR3 loop spans 19 amino acids. The sequenced sample was peripheral blood, obtained on day 0 of AZD1222 vaccination. This clonotype originated in an adult in good health. This chain connects TRBV5-1 to TRBJ2-5, with D possibly TRBD1 on 7 matching bases. Here the CDR3 DNA reads TGCGCCAGCAGCTTACCCGCCATAGGGCCAGGGGGGTACCAAGAGACCCAGTACTTC. Its translation: CASSLPAIGPGGYQETQYF.